Shown below are 27 T cell receptor beta chains from a single sample sequenced in a study of blood T cell repertoires in COVID-19 (dated by TCRdb to the early 2020s). The library was produced with the immunoSEQ multiplex PCR assay. The clones in this table, taken by TCRdb from immuneACCESS, are in-frame only. Not every clone is retained; where verified, under half of the shortfall comes from an unresolved V gene, and the cause of the rest is unknown. This sample has around 100,000 clones in its table, and around 66% of those were observed once. The ten biggest clones cover about 6% of the sample. The specimen sequenced was peripheral blood. The receptors here all came from a man aged 80 or over with acute or convalescent COVID-19.

This clone came up a few times. The chain is built from TRBV28 and TRBJ1-4, with TRBD1 matching 10 bases. CDR3 length: 14 residues. The germline V gene has CDR1 MDHEN and CDR2 SYDVKM. V shed 5 bases, J shed 7 bases, and the junction held 4 bases outside the gene matches. CDR3 in amino acids: CASSLGTGAEKLFF. CDR3 nucleotide sequence: TGTGCCAGCAGTCTCGGGACAGGGGCTGAAAAACTGTTTTTT.

The chain links TRBV28 to TRBJ2-5; tentative D call: TRBD2 (5 bases). This CDR3 has 15 residues. V lost 10 bases and J lost 4, with 22 bases in between. Germline CDR1 MDHEN, CDR2 SYDVKM. CDR3: CAIALGESILETQYF. The CDR3, as DNA: TGTGCCATAGCCCTTGGGGAGTCCATCTTAGAGACCCAGTACTTC.

A single count supports this clone. This chain uses TRBV2 with TRBJ1-5; D not resolved. The ends were cut back, 6 bases at V and 4 bases at J, with 16 bases in the middle. There are 15 residues in the CDR3. Germline-derived CDR1 and CDR2 are SNHLY and FYNNEI. CDR3 loop: CASSPQRGINQPQHF. The CDR3 nucleotides read TGTGCCAGCAGCCCTCAAAGAGGGATTAATCAGCCCCAGCATTTT.

The V call is TRBV28, the J call TRBJ2-1, with a possible D match to TRBD2 (6 bases). V lost 7 bases to trimming and J lost 0 bases, with 13 bases between them. The CDR3 runs 15 residues. Germline CDR1 is MDHEN and CDR2 is SYDVKM. The CDR3 sequence: CASTRRGSSYNEQFF. CDR3 nucleotides: TGTGCCAGCACTCGGAGGGGTAGCTCCTACAATGAGCAGTTCTTC.

This clone was found a few times. The chain links TRBV19 to TRBJ2-1; weak D call: TRBD2 (6 bases). CDR3 length: 13 amino acids. Trimming took off 6 bases at V and 10 bases at J, with 16 bases between the two ends. CDR1 and CDR2 (germline): LNHDA, SQIVND (reference sequence). The CDR3 protein is CASSANPGGEQFF. CDR3 coding DNA: TGTGCCAGTAGCGCGAACCCCGGGGGAGAGCAGTTCTTC.

V and J are TRBV3-1 (or the pseudogene TRBV3-2) and TRBJ1-6, with 7 bases fitting TRBD1. Germline CDR1 reads LGHDT; CDR2 reads YNNKEL (reference sequence). The CDR3 totals 15 residues. The V and J ends lost 9 bases and 9 bases, in that order; junction bases with no gene match: 14. The CDR3 sequence is CASIRTGGEGSPLHF. CDR3 nucleotides: TGTGCCAGTATCAGGACAGGCGGGGAAGGTTCACCCCTCCACTTT.

The genes are TRBV24-1 and TRBJ2-1; 10 nucleotides agree with TRBD2. There are 16 residues in the CDR3. The germline V gene has CDR1 KGHDR and CDR2 SFDVKD. V dropped 5 bases and J dropped 5; count of bases not matched to a gene: 8. Written as DNA, the CDR3 is TGTGCCACCAGTGGGTCTAGCGGGAGCCTTCACAATGAGCAGTTCTTC. It translates to CATSGSSGSLHNEQFF.

Here the CDR3 DNA reads TGTGCCAGCAGCGAGGGATGGACTTCCTACGAGCAGTACTTC. This translates into CASSEGWTSYEQYF. V usage is TRBV9 and J usage is TRBJ2-7, with D tentatively TRBD2 (5 bases). Germline values: CDR1 SGDLS, CDR2 YYNGEE. There are 14 residues in the CDR3. V shed 3 bases and J shed 1 base, with 11 bases lying between them.

The chain uses TRBV29-1 and TRBJ2-1; 9 positions match TRBD1. The J segment lost 5 bases and the V segment lost 8 bases, leaving 7 bases of the junction unmatched. Per germline, CDR1 SQVTM and CDR2 ANQGSEA. The CDR3 has 13 amino acids. CDR3 sequence: CSLGQGLNNEQFF. Written as DNA, the CDR3 is TGCAGCCTAGGACAGGGGTTAAACAATGAGCAGTTCTTC.

This clone was found once. The V and J genes are TRBV12-3 or TRBV12-4 and TRBJ2-1, with D unclear. The CDR3 runs 12 residues. V was pared by 3 bases and J by 3 bases, with 3 bases between. Here the CDR3 reads CASSFSYNEQFF. CDR3 coding DNA: TGTGCCAGCAGTTTCAGCTACAATGAGCAGTTCTTC.

The genes are TRBV25-1 and TRBJ2-2, with D possibly matching TRBD1 (6 bases). CDR1 is MGHDK and CDR2 is SYGVNS in the germline V gene. The CDR3 contains 13 residues. The V gene lost 3 bases and the J gene lost 7 bases, with 9 bases spanning the gap. The CDR3 spells CASSDQGNGELFF. The CDR3 region has the DNA TGTGCCAGCAGTGACCAGGGGAACGGGGAGCTGTTTTTT.

The rearrangement links TRBV28 to TRBJ2-1, with D possibly TRBD1 on 6 matching bases. Germline loops: CDR1 MDHEN, CDR2 SYDVKM. CDR3 length: 15 residues. V shed 2 bases and J shed 5 bases, with 13 bases lying between them. CDR3: CASSLGGEGDNEQFF. CDR3 DNA sequence: TGTGCCAGCAGTTTAGGAGGTGAGGGGGACAATGAGCAGTTCTTC.

This chain joins TRBV5-1 and TRBJ2-3, with D uncertain. The CDR3 runs 14 residues. Trimming stripped 0 bases from V and 1 base from J, with 6 bases between. Germline CDR1 reads SGHRS; CDR2 reads YFSETQ. Written as DNA, the CDR3 is TGCGCCAGCAGCTTGGCCTATGGCACAGATACGCAGTATTTT. It codes for CASSLAYGTDTQYF.

This clone occurred many times. The chain uses TRBV6-5 and TRBJ2-7; 8 bases map to TRBD2. Looked up from germline, CDR1 is MNHEY and CDR2 is SVGAGI. The CDR3 has 13 residues. The V gene end was trimmed by 6 bases and the J gene end by 2 bases; junction bases not matched to a gene: 3. CDR3 nucleotide sequence: TGTGCCAGCAGCCCGGGAGGGCCCTACGAGCAGTACTTC. Translated, it gives CASSPGGPYEQYF.

This chain joins TRBV28 and TRBJ1-5; the D gene is possibly TRBD1 (6 bases). CDR1 MDHEN and CDR2 SYDVKM come from the germline V gene. Trimming left V 6 bases short and J 5 bases short, with 17 bases between. The CDR3 has 15 residues. In nucleotides, the CDR3 is TGTGCCAGCAGAACTACAGGGTCCATATATCAGCCCCAGCATTTT. Amino acid sequence: CASRTTGSIYQPQHF.

The chain is built from TRBV24-1 and TRBJ2-3; possibly TRBD2 for D (6 bases). Germline V gene data show CDR1 as KGHDR and CDR2 as SFDVKD. This CDR3 is built from 15 residues. V lost 0 bases, J lost 3 bases, and 9 bases lay in between. The CDR3 is CATSDLGGATDTQYF. CDR3 nucleotide sequence: TGTGCCACCAGTGATTTGGGAGGGGCAACAGATACGCAGTATTTT.

The DNA of the CDR3 is TGTGCCACCAGTGATTCAGGGACACTCTACGAGCAGTACTTC. Its protein product is CATSDSGTLYEQYF. This chain joins TRBV24-1 and TRBJ2-7; D perhaps matches TRBD1 (6 bases). This CDR3 contains 14 residues. Looked up from germline, CDR1 is KGHDR and CDR2 is SFDVKD. Trimming took off 2 bases at V and 3 bases at J, with 10 bases between the two ends.

The V and J genes are TRBV3-1 (or the pseudogene TRBV3-2) and TRBJ1-6, with TRBD1 identical over 9 bases. Germline values: CDR1 LGHDT, CDR2 YNNKEL (reference sequence). The CDR3 contains 15 residues. V lost 2 bases to trimming and J lost 8 bases; unmatched junction nucleotides: 4. The chain's CDR3 is CASSQWDRDDSPLHF. The CDR3 DNA follows: TGTGCCAGCAGCCAATGGGACAGGGATGATTCACCCCTCCACTTT.

This rearrangement joins TRBV5-4 to TRBJ1-6, with unresolved D. From germline, CDR1 is SGHNT and CDR2 YYREEE (reference sequence). V lost 6 bases and J 2 bases, leaving 12 bases between the germline ends. CDR3 length: 15 residues. CDR3: CASTLDSAYNSPLHF. DNA for the CDR3: TGTGCCAGCACCCTAGACTCCGCCTATAATTCACCCCTCCACTTT.

V and J are TRBV12-3 or TRBV12-4 and TRBJ1-5; D unresolved. Trimming stripped 2 bases from V and 9 bases from J, with 11 bases between. The CDR3 has 13 amino acids. CDR3 coding DNA: TGTGCCAGCAGTTTAACTGCGCCCGGGCCCCAGCATTTT. It translates to CASSLTAPGPQHF.

The rearrangement joins TRBV7-2 to TRBJ2-7, with TRBD2 matching over 7 bases. Unmatched junction bases numbered 9, after V lost 5 bases and J lost 2 bases. The CDR3 runs 15 residues. Germline V CDR1 and CDR2: SGHTA, FQGNSA. The chain's CDR3 is CASSRGGGLAYEQYF. The CDR3 nucleotides read TGTGCCAGCAGCCGGGGCGGGGGATTGGCCTACGAGCAGTACTTC.

This clone was recorded only once. The gene calls are TRBV12-3 or TRBV12-4 and TRBJ2-7; 7 bases map to TRBD1. V lost 9 bases, J lost 3 bases, and 8 bases stayed unmatched. The CDR3 runs 13 residues. The CDR3 nucleotides are TGTGCCAGTTCGGACAGGTCGGTCTACGAGCAGTACTTC. This gives the protein CASSDRSVYEQYF.

This clone has a single count. This rearrangement joins TRBV30 to TRBJ2-5, with D hard to call. Germline V lookup: CDR1 GTSNPN, CDR2 SVGIG (reference sequence). The V gene lost 0 bases and the J gene lost 2 bases, with 4 bases spanning the gap. The CDR3 consists of 12 residues. DNA of the CDR3: TGTGCCTGGAGTGTGTTACAAGAGACCCAGTACTTC. It yields the protein CAWSVLQETQYF. The full variable domain, completed using reference TRBV30 and TRBJ2-5, is SQTIHQWPATLVQPVGSPLSLECTVEGTSNPNLYWYRQAAGRGLQLLFYSVGIGQISSEVPQNLSASRPQDRQFILSSKKLLLSDSGFYLCAWSVLQETQYFGPGTRLLVL.

This chain links TRBV7-9 with TRBJ2-7, with TRBD2 identical over 7 bases. The CDR3 contains 12 residues. Losses at the gene ends were 5 bases for V and 2 bases for J; bases not matched to a gene: 0. Per germline, CDR1 SEHNR and CDR2 FQNEAQ (reference sequence). Written as DNA, the CDR3 is TGTGCCAGCAGCGCGGGGGCCTACGAGCAGTACTTC. This sequence encodes CASSAGAYEQYF.

The genes are TRBV7-8 and TRBJ2-2; D is ambiguous. The length of the CDR3 is 15 residues. V was shortened by 5 bases and J by 1 base, with 11 bases between the two germline ends. Germline CDR1 reads SGHVS; CDR2 reads FQNEAQ. CDR3 bases: TGTGCCAGCAGCCCCCGAGCTGTGAACACCGGGGAGCTGTTTTTT. Translated: CASSPRAVNTGELFF.

V is TRBV29-1 and J is TRBJ2-7; TRBD1 aligns across 7 bases. There are 13 residues in the CDR3. Germline lookup yields CDR1 SQVTM and CDR2 ANQGSEA. Losses at the gene ends were 4 bases for V and 5 bases for J; bases not matched to a gene: 8. The CDR3 nucleotides read TGCAGCGTTGTTGGGGACAGAGTCCACGAGCAGTACTTC. It translates to CSVVGDRVHEQYF.

In its sample, this clone was seen a few times. The chain combines TRBV6-5 with TRBJ2-1, with 9 bases matching TRBD1. Looked up from germline, CDR1 is MNHEY and CDR2 is SVGAGI. The ends lost 4 bases at V and 2 bases at J; junction bases unmatched: 3. The CDR3 runs 15 residues. DNA for the CDR3: TGTGCCAGCAGTTGGGGACAGGGTACCTACAATGAGCAGTTCTTC. This translates into CASSWGQGTYNEQFF.